This T cell receptor beta chain is drawn from a study of blood T cell repertoires in COVID-19. On the study more broadly: The cDNA or gDNA used as material had been derived from T cells, B-cell-depleted T cells, or PBMCs.

Original methodology: Amplifying reference gene primers gave estimates of nucleated cell counts. Sequencing was performed with immunoSEQ multiplex PCR; in TCRdb, only in-frame clones are kept and a portion is missing. D and trimming come from the DNA, and the V and J calls and clone size come from that table. The sample holds 35,000 to 50,000 clones, approximately 86% seen once. Germline CDR1 is LNHDA and CDR2 is SQIVND (reference sequence). Trimming left V 1 base short and J 7 bases short, with 11 bases between. The CDR3 sequence is 14 residues long. The specimen was peripheral blood. This clonotype originated in a woman aged 80 or older with active COVID-19. The chain carries TRBV19 and TRBJ2-1; D is unresolved. CDR3 in DNA: TGTGCCAGTAGTATAGTAGCAGCGAAGAATGAGCAGTTCTTC. The encoded protein is CASSIVAAKNEQFF.